The 30 T cell receptor beta chains presented below share a single source sample, sequenced in a study of radiotherapy plus CTLA-4 blockade in lung cancer. TCRdb's table, derived via immunoSEQ multiplex PCR, lists solely in-frame clones and lacks some. The sample has roughly 80,000 clones, roughly 74% seen once; the top ten hold over 9%. Here the sequenced sample was peripheral blood, taken from a patient treated with radiotherapy plus ipilimumab. The receptors come from a human donor with non-small cell lung cancer whose response to radiotherapy plus ipilimumab could not be evaluated.

This sequence joins TRBV6-1 and TRBJ1-4, with 9 bases that match TRBD1. The CDR3 spans 16 residues. Germline CDR1 is MNHNS and CDR2 is SASEGT. J was trimmed by 3 bases and V by 4 bases; bases with no gene match: 6. For the CDR3, the DNA is TGTGCCAGCAGTGCGTACAGGGGGCAGGCTAATGAAAAACTGTTTTTT. Translating it yields CASSAYRGQANEKLFF.

This clone has at least ten counts. The J gene is TRBJ2-7, the V gene TRBV28; D is uncertain. With 2 bases removed from V and 5 bases from J, the gap between germline ends came to 7 bases. Germline V gene data show CDR1 as MDHEN and CDR2 as SYDVKM. The CDR3 consists of 12 residues. In nucleotides, the CDR3 is TGTGCCAGCAGTTTAGCAACAAACGAGCAGTACTTC. It codes for CASSLATNEQYF.

This clone occurred once. The chain is built from TRBV7-2 and TRBJ1-2; a weak D match, TRBD1 (6 bases). V was cut by 1 base and J by 7 bases, with 22 bases left in between. Germline V CDR1 and CDR2: SGHTA, FQGNSA. The CDR3 runs to 17 residues. CDR3 sequence reads: CASSLGVGGAGGSGYTF. In nucleotides, the CDR3 is TGTGCCAGCAGCTTAGGTGTGGGGGGGGCCGGGGGCAGTGGCTACACCTTC.

As DNA, the CDR3 is TGTGCCAGCAGTACACTAGCGAGCGGCACAGATACGCAGTATTTT. Amino acids: CASSTLASGTDTQYF. The chain has TRBV9 and TRBJ2-3; 7 nucleotides align to TRBD2. V shed 5 bases, J shed 1 base, and the junction held 7 bases outside the gene matches. There are 15 residues in the CDR3. Germline values: CDR1 SGDLS, CDR2 YYNGEE.

V is TRBV30 and J is TRBJ1-1; TRBD1 matches at 7 bases. This CDR3 is 13 amino acids long. Trimming took 1 base from V and 6 from J; bases not matched to a gene: 5. The V gene's germline CDR1 is GTSNPN and CDR2 SVGIG (reference sequence). CDR3 protein: CAWSAQGWAEAFF. The DNA for the CDR3 is TGTGCCTGGAGTGCACAGGGGTGGGCTGAAGCTTTCTTT.

The CDR3 reads CASSQDGPRGSYNEQFF. The CDR3 nucleotides read TGTGCCAGCAGCCAAGATGGCCCTCGTGGCTCCTACAATGAGCAGTTCTTC. The rearrangement links TRBV4-2 to TRBJ2-1; no firm D call. Germline V gene sequence: CDR1 LGHNA, CDR2 YNFKEQ. The CDR3 totals 17 residues. V lost 0 bases to trimming and J lost 0 bases, with 12 bases between them.

The chain couples TRBV6-5 to TRBJ1-1; TRBD1 might be the D (6 bases). CDR1 and CDR2 from the germline V gene are MNHEY and SVGAGI. The V gene lost 2 bases and the J gene lost 1 base, with 8 bases spanning the gap. The CDR3 consists of 14 residues. The CDR3 reads CASSYVGANTEAFF. The CDR3 nucleotides read TGTGCCAGCAGTTACGTGGGGGCGAACACTGAAGCTTTCTTT.

This clone has just one count. J is TRBJ2-3 and V is TRBV6-1; 7 nucleotides align to TRBD1. The germline V gene encodes CDR1 MNHNS and CDR2 SASEGT. V trimming: 6 bases; J trimming: 3 bases; junction bases outside the gene matches: 9. This CDR3 contains 15 residues. The CDR3 spells CASSFDRVGTDTQYF. The CDR3 DNA sequence: TGTGCCAGCAGCTTTGACAGGGTAGGAACAGATACGCAGTATTTT.

J is TRBJ2-2 and V is TRBV2, with TRBD1 matching 10 bases. The V segment lost 8 bases and the J segment 5 bases; nucleotides outside the gene matches: 2. Per germline, CDR1 SNHLY and CDR2 FYNNEI. The CDR3 consists of 13 residues. CDR3 loop: CASGGQGTGELFF. For the CDR3, the DNA is TGTGCCAGCGGGGGACAGGGGACCGGGGAGCTGTTTTTT. The full variable domain, completed using reference TRBV2 and TRBJ2-2, is EPEVTQTPSHQVTQMGQEVILRCVPISNHLYFYWYRQILGQKVEFLVSFYNNEISEKSEIFDDQFSVERPDGSNFTLKIRSTKLEDSAMYFCASGGQGTGELFFGEGSRLTVL.

In this sample, this clone is large. The chain has TRBV7-6 and TRBJ1-1, with D perhaps TRBD1 (6 bases). The CDR3 is 14 residues long. Germline V gene sequence: CDR1 SGHVS, CDR2 FNYEAQ. V was cut by 1 base and J by 2 bases, with 8 bases left in between. Here the CDR3 DNA reads TGTGCCAGCAGCTTAGGAGGGGGTAACACTGAAGCTTTCTTT. Amino acid sequence: CASSLGGGNTEAFF.

Only one count was recorded for this clone. This chain connects TRBV9 to TRBJ2-5; 9 nucleotides line up with TRBD2. This CDR3 is 16 amino acids long. Germline V gene data show CDR1 as SGDLS and CDR2 as YYNGEE. V gave up 0 bases and J gave up 5 bases; unmatched junction bases: 8. CDR3 residues: CASSVGGGALWETQYF. As DNA, the CDR3 is TGTGCCAGCAGCGTAGGCGGGGGGGCCCTTTGGGAGACCCAGTACTTC. Filled out from reference TRBV9 and TRBJ2-5, the complete variable domain reads DSGVTQTPKHLITATGQRVTLRCSPRSGDLSVYWYQQSLDQGLQFLIQYYNGEERAKGNILERFSAQQFPDLHSELNLSSLELGDSALYFCASSVGGGALWETQYFGPGTRLLVL.

This clone has more than one count but fewer than ten. J is TRBJ2-3 and V is TRBV11-3, with 7 bases matching TRBD2. The CDR3 spans 18 residues. The germline V gene has CDR1 SGHNT and CDR2 YENEEA. V dropped 5 bases and J dropped 0; count of bases not matched to a gene: 14. The CDR3 reads CASSPGERGFFSTDTQYF. CDR3 nucleotides: TGTGCCAGCAGCCCGGGGGAGCGGGGTTTCTTTAGCACAGATACGCAGTATTTT.

The rearrangement uses TRBV5-4 and TRBJ1-1; 9 bases agree with TRBD1. This CDR3 is built from 15 residues. V lost 4 bases and J lost 1; bases outside the gene matches: 5. CDR1 is SGHNT, CDR2 YYREEE, per germline (reference sequence). CDR3 coding DNA: TGTGCCAGCAGCAGCAGGGGACAGGGGAACACTGAAGCTTTCTTT. Amino acids: CASSSRGQGNTEAFF.

The CDR3 bases are TGTGCCTGGTGTCCCGGGACAGGGATCAGAAACACTGAAGCTTTCTTT. This translates into CAWCPGTGIRNTEAFF. The chain has TRBV30 and TRBJ1-1, with 9 bases that match TRBD1. The CDR3 spans 16 residues. Per germline, CDR1 GTSNPN and CDR2 SVGIG (reference sequence). After removal of 5 bases from V and 2 bases from J, the junction contained 12 bases not matched to a gene.

The rearrangement links TRBV11-1 to TRBJ1-1; D unresolved. This CDR3 is built from 12 residues. Germline V lookup: CDR1 SGHAT, CDR2 FQDESV (reference sequence). V shed 2 bases and J shed 11 bases, with 12 bases lying between them. CDR3 coding DNA: TGTGCCAGCAGCTTACAGGATAGTGAGGCTTTCTTT. This sequence encodes CASSLQDSEAFF.

The chain uses TRBV2 and TRBJ2-1; 12 bases match TRBD2. V lost 7 bases to trimming and J lost 9 bases; unmatched junction nucleotides: 7. The CDR3 has 14 residues. Germline V gives CDR1 SNHLY, CDR2 FYNNEI. CDR3 coding DNA: TGTGCCAGCAAGACTAGCGGGGGATTCGGTGAGCAGTTCTTC. Its protein is CASKTSGGFGEQFF.

This clone is a singleton in its sample. J is TRBJ2-5 and V is TRBV28, with 7 bases aligning to TRBD1. The J call may not be correct, given that the DNA end is closer to TRBJ2-7. This CDR3 is 14 amino acids long. CDR1 and CDR2 from the germline V gene are MDHEN and SYDVKM. The CDR3 region is CASRPRQGDYEQYF. DNA of the CDR3: TGTGCCAGCAGGCCTAGACAGGGAGACTACGAGCAGTACTTC.

This clone was recorded many times. The rearrangement links TRBV14 to TRBJ1-1; D remains unclear. The CDR3 spans 16 residues. V dropped 1 base and J dropped 1 base, with 13 bases sitting between them. Germline CDR1 and CDR2: SGHDN and FVKESK. This CDR3 is CASSQVFRAGNTEAFF. CDR3 sequence (DNA): TGTGCCAGCAGCCAAGTCTTTCGGGCGGGGAACACTGAAGCTTTCTTT.

The J gene is TRBJ2-7, the V gene TRBV6-1; D possibly corresponds to TRBD2 (5 bases). The CDR3 runs to 15 residues. V shed 5 bases and J shed 3 bases, with 17 bases lying between them. Germline CDR1 reads MNHNS; CDR2 reads SASEGT. CDR3 sequence reads: CASSSYGGSIYEQYF. The DNA for the CDR3 is TGTGCCAGCAGTTCTTACGGAGGTAGCATCTACGAGCAGTACTTC.

J is TRBJ1-6 and V is TRBV5-1; 10 bases fit TRBD1. V trimming: 4 bases; J trimming: 8 bases; junction bases outside the gene matches: 6. Germline values: CDR1 SGHRS, CDR2 YFSETQ. The CDR3 spans 15 residues. The CDR3 DNA follows: TGCGCCAGCAGCAACCGGGACAGGGGTGATTCACCCCTCCACTTT. Protein sequence: CASSNRDRGDSPLHF. Complete variable domain (other parts from reference TRBV5-1 and TRBJ1-6): KAGVTQTPRYLIKTRGQQVTLSCSPISGHRSVSWYQQTPGQGLQFLFEYFSETQRNKGNFPGRFSGRQFSNSRSEMNVSTLELGDSALYLCASSNRDRGDSPLHFGNGTRLTVT.

This clone was counted at least ten times. The V and J genes are TRBV4-1 and TRBJ1-3; D gene uncertain. V shed 3 bases and J shed 0 bases, with 9 bases lying between them. The length of the CDR3 is 15 residues. Germline assignment: CDR1 MGHRA and CDR2 YSYEKL. CDR3 sequence: CASSQGVVSGNTIYF. The CDR3 DNA reads as TGCGCCAGCAGCCAGGGAGTTGTCTCTGGAAACACCATATATTTT.

This chain uses TRBV4-2 with TRBJ2-1; 7 nucleotides agree with TRBD2. Trimming removed 6 bases from V and 5 bases from J; junction bases left unmatched: 10. The CDR3 covers 15 residues. Per the germline V gene, CDR1 is LGHNA and CDR2 is YNFKEQ. CDR3 in DNA: TGTGCCAGCAGTCTGGGGGGGGGAGGTGACAATGAGCAGTTCTTC. This translates into CASSLGGGGDNEQFF.

This sequence joins TRBV27 and TRBJ1-3; D remains unclear. CDR3 size: 10 residues. Germline V gives CDR1 MNHEY, CDR2 SMNVEV (reference sequence). Trimming took 9 bases from V and 4 from J, leaving 4 bases between them. CDR3 loop: CARQGNTIYF. CDR3 in DNA: TGTGCCAGACAGGGAAACACCATATATTTT.

The chain is built from TRBV4-1 and TRBJ1-4; TRBD1 matches 10 bases. V was clipped by 2 bases and J by 10 bases; unmatched bases: 10. The CDR3 runs to 16 residues. CDR1 and CDR2 (germline): MGHRA, YSYEKL. The CDR3 loop reads CASSQLRQGAEGKLFF. CDR3 coding DNA: TGCGCCAGCAGCCAACTAAGACAGGGGGCGGAAGGAAAACTGTTTTTT.

CDR3 region: CASSYGLASETQYF. Here the CDR3 DNA reads TGTGCCAGCAGTTATGGGCTAGCTTCAGAGACCCAGTACTTC. The chain combines TRBV6-5 with TRBJ2-5, with a possible D match to TRBD2 (5 bases). Trimming shortened V by 3 bases and J by 4 bases, and 12 bases separated the two germline ends. The CDR3 contains 14 residues. Germline CDR1 MNHEY, CDR2 SVGAGI.

The chain recombines TRBV19 with TRBJ1-5; TRBD1 agrees at 9 bases. V lost 4 bases and J lost 4; bases outside the gene matches: 5. The CDR3 is 15 residues long. From germline, CDR1 is LNHDA and CDR2 SQIVND (reference sequence). Here the CDR3 DNA reads TGTGCCAGTAGTAGGACAGGGGACCCAAATCAGCCCCAGCATTTT. The encoded protein is CASSRTGDPNQPQHF.

V is TRBV18 and J is TRBJ2-7; D perhaps matches TRBD2 (5 bases). Trimming stripped 3 bases from V and 2 bases from J, with 11 bases between. Per the germline V gene, CDR1 is KGHSH and CDR2 is LQKENI. The length of the CDR3 is 14 residues. The CDR3 DNA sequence: TGTGCCAGCTCACCGAGGGCCGCCGCCTACGAGCAGTACTTC. Protein sequence: CASSPRAAAYEQYF.

The chain has TRBV18 and TRBJ2-5; TRBD1 is a possible D gene (6 bases). Trimming cost V 3 bases and J 4 bases, with 15 bases left between them. The CDR3 sequence is 15 residues long. Germline V gives CDR1 KGHSH, CDR2 LQKENI. CDR3 region: CASSPVTGGGETQYF. The CDR3 DNA sequence: TGTGCCAGCTCACCCGTGACAGGTGGGGGAGAGACCCAGTACTTC.

The rearrangement links TRBV1 to TRBJ1-1. TRBV1 is recorded as a pseudogene. This CDR3 has 14 residues. As DNA, the CDR3 is TGCACCAGCAGCCAAGCCGGGAGAAACACTGAAGCTTTCTTT. Protein product: CTSSQAGRNTEAFF.

The rearrangement uses TRBV7-3 and TRBJ1-2; TRBD1 is a possible D gene (5 bases). This CDR3 contains 14 residues. The V gene lost 5 bases and the J gene lost 4 bases, with 14 bases spanning the gap. Germline lookup yields CDR1 SGHTA and CDR2 FQGTGA. The CDR3 nucleotides are TGTGCCAGCAGCCCGGGGGGGAAGGGCTATGGCTACACCTTC. Translation gives CASSPGGKGYGYTF.